This entry features one T cell receptor (beta chain) sequence. This clone has more than one count but fewer than ten. This receptor's antigen is unknown. No base quality information exists; no much larger clone differs at one position. The immunoSEQ Assay, a bias-controlled multiplex PCR, was used to amplify TCRbeta CDR3 regions from genomic DNA. Per the original workflow: The number of nucleated cells in each sample was estimated by amplification of reference gene primers within the assay. Sequence reads were collapsed and filtered to measure the absolute abundance of every unique TCRbeta CDR3 rearrangement. For each sample, productive Simpson clonality was calculated as the square root of Simpson's diversity index across productive rearrangements. TCRdb re-hosts the immuneACCESS table, in-frame sequences only. Its copies lack some clones; in the studies checked, an unresolved V gene accounts for under half of them, and the cause for the rest is not known. D and trimming were read from the DNA, whereas the V and J calls and clone size are those reported in that table. In this sample the table shows 350,000 to 450,000 clones, 80% to 90% of which occur a single time. The ten largest clones represent roughly 1.1% of the sample.

In the prospective study, participants were 18 to 89 years old, resided in approximately 25 geographic areas of the United States, and were enrolled through a virtual design. In the prospective study, participants were assigned to cohorts based on the clinical history participants reported in a screening survey and a study questionnaire. Recovered participants in ImmuneRACE Cohort 3 were defined as having two consecutive negative NP/OP PCR tests, clearance from a healthcare professional, or resolution of symptoms. In the prospective study, mobile phlebotomists collected whole blood, serum and a nasopharyngeal or oropharyngeal swab from each participant. Prospective study participants could optionally give additional blood draws and questionnaires over a roughly two-month period. Before DNA extraction, prospective study blood samples were shipped either frozen or at room temperature. These data are taken from a study of blood T cell repertoires in COVID-19 (dated by TCRdb to 2018 to 2020). Study-wide context: Collaborator samples came from the United States, Italy and Spain and covered acute and convalescent phases of COVID-19. The prospective study material was composed of cDNA or gDNA derived from T cells, B-cell-depleted T cells, or PBMCs. Deeply sampled blood TCRbeta repertoires from subjects exposed to, actively infected with, or recovered from COVID-19 were included in the dataset. The repertoires were made available in a free public database intended to serve as a resource for research on the immune response to SARS-CoV-2. Samples were obtained from the ongoing ImmuneRACE study (first 160 participants) and from 1,254 subjects provided by 6 global collaborators. The sample metadata nearly always contained a de-identified subject ID, COVID-19 status, age in years and sex. Where available, HLA class I and class II types were obtained from metadata supplied by the sample provider rather than from assay-based typing. The investigation overall reported the following: The quantity of clinical and demographic metadata differed by source and by participant and was supplied without curation.

This TCR derives from a young man who had recovered from COVID-19. Sequencing was carried out using PBMCs or T cells enriched from blood (not recorded which).

The CDR3 loop reads CASSQGYSTQHF. The DNA is as follows: TGTGCCAGCAGCCAAGGCTACAGCACCCAGCATTTT. The chain links TRBV3-1 (or the pseudogene TRBV3-2) with TRBJ1-5, with the D gene not confidently named. V loses 1 base, J loses 11 bases, and the germline ends lie 9 bases apart. The CDR3 holds 12 amino acids from the cysteine to the phenylalanine. This entry keeps only the CDR3 DNA: 36 bases, framed from base 1. Looking up the germline V gene (reference sequence) yields CDR1 LGHDT and CDR2 YNNKEL.